These 14 T cell receptor beta chains came from one sample sequenced in a study of beta chain features in type 1 diabetes. For these TCRs, the target antigens are not known. Expressed TCRB transcripts were sequenced after all isolated RNA was converted to cDNA. Assay: immunoSEQ multiplex PCR; the TCRdb copy retains only in-frame clones and omits some. The table has around 250,000 clones, roughly a quarter seen once; the top ten hold about 0.011%. Study-level findings and limits: There was a moderate but significant shortening of TCRB CDR3s in all four CD4+ subsets of Type 1 diabetes patients.

Sequencing was done on a sample of naive CD4+ T cells from blood. The receptors were gathered from a woman in her thirties with type 1 diabetes.

A few counts support this clone. This sequence joins TRBV27 and TRBJ2-5, with D maybe TRBD2 (5 bases). The germline V and J ends were trimmed by 0 bases and 2 bases, with 13 bases remaining between them. Germline V lookup: CDR1 MNHEY, CDR2 SMNVEV (reference sequence). The CDR3 length is 16 residues. In DNA form, the CDR3 reads TGTGCCAGCAGTTTATCGGGCACTAGGATACAAGAGACCCAGTACTTC. Amino acids: CASSLSGTRIQETQYF.

The chain combines TRBV28 with TRBJ1-1; D is ambiguous. There are 13 residues in the CDR3. The V gene's germline CDR1 is MDHEN and CDR2 SYDVKM. With 7 bases removed from V and 1 base from J, the gap between germline ends came to 10 bases. The CDR3 DNA reads TGTGCCAGCATCCCGGGGAAGAACACTGAAGCTTTCTTT. Amino acid sequence: CASIPGKNTEAFF.

The chain is built from TRBV7-9 and TRBJ2-2; D gene uncertain. The V and J ends lost 3 bases and 3 bases respectively, with 11 bases between them. Germline values: CDR1 SEHNR, CDR2 FQNEAQ (reference sequence). CDR3 size: 15 residues. DNA for the CDR3: TGTGCCAGCAGCTTTGAAAGCTCGTACACCGGGGAGCTGTTTTTT. Amino acid sequence: CASSFESSYTGELFF.

The chain's CDR3 is CASSGRANTEAFF. In DNA, the CDR3 is TGTGCCAGTAGTGGGCGTGCGAACACTGAAGCTTTCTTT. J is TRBJ1-1 and V is TRBV19; no definite D call. This CDR3 region has 13 residues. The V end lost 5 bases, the J end lost 1 base, and 8 bases lay between the germline ends. Germline V lookup: CDR1 LNHDA, CDR2 SQIVND (reference sequence).

The gene calls are TRBV5-1 and TRBJ2-1; D is perhaps TRBD2 (6 bases). CDR3 length: 14 amino acids. V was clipped by 2 bases and J by 6 bases, with 12 bases between them. Germline CDR1 reads SGHRS; CDR2 reads YFSETQ. CDR3 DNA sequence: TGCGCCAGCAGCTTCGGAGGGTTGGGCAATGAGCAGTTCTTC. This encodes CASSFGGLGNEQFF.

The gene calls are TRBV9 and TRBJ2-2; 8 nucleotides agree with TRBD1. This CDR3 contains 16 residues. J gave up 0 bases and V 3 bases, and 4 bases lay outside the gene matches. From germline, CDR1 is SGDLS and CDR2 YYNGEE. CDR3 residues: CASSAGQGTNTGELFF. In DNA, the CDR3 is TGTGCCAGCAGCGCAGGACAGGGCACGAACACCGGGGAGCTGTTTTTT.

CDR3 region: CASSFPGRNNEQYF. The CDR3 DNA is TGCGCCAGCAGCTTCCCAGGGAGGAACAACGAGCAGTACTTC. The chain has TRBV5-1 and TRBJ2-7; D may be TRBD2 (6 bases). CDR3 length: 14 residues. The germline V gene encodes CDR1 SGHRS and CDR2 YFSETQ. The V end was cut by 2 bases, the J end by 5 bases, with 14 bases between.

The genes are TRBV29-1 and TRBJ2-1; 7 nucleotides agree with TRBD1. Per germline, CDR1 SQVTM and CDR2 ANQGSEA. Trimming at V came to 3 bases and at J to 7 bases, leaving 3 bases not matched to a gene. The CDR3 contains 12 residues. The CDR3 loop is CSVDLTGNEQFF. The CDR3 DNA sequence: TGCAGCGTTGATTTGACAGGGAATGAGCAGTTCTTC.

This clone was detected only a few times. CDR3 sequence reads: CASSSHTDFGYGYTF. In DNA, the CDR3 is TGTGCCAGCAGTTCGCACACGGACTTTGGGTATGGCTACACCTTC. This rearrangement joins TRBV27 to TRBJ1-2; no clear D. The germline V gene has CDR1 MNHEY and CDR2 SMNVEV (reference sequence). This CDR3 is built from 15 residues. Trimming removed 4 bases at V and 5 bases at J, with 17 bases between.

This chain connects TRBV29-1 to TRBJ2-3; D gene unclear. The CDR3 contains 13 residues. From germline, CDR1 is SQVTM and CDR2 ANQGSEA. Trimming left V 4 bases short and J 6 bases short, with 14 bases between. CDR3: CSVVKFQSDTQYF. CDR3 DNA: TGCAGCGTTGTCAAATTTCAGTCGGATACGCAGTATTTT.

This clone was counted only a few times. V and J are TRBV5-1 and TRBJ2-1, with D tentatively TRBD2 (5 bases). Trimming took 4 bases from V and 8 from J, leaving 16 bases between them. There are 14 residues in the CDR3. The germline gives CDR1 SGHRS, CDR2 YFSETQ. The DNA of the CDR3 is TGCGCCAGCAGCCAATCCTTTACTAGGGATGAGCAGTTCTTC. Translation: CASSQSFTRDEQFF.

The V call is TRBV10-3, the J call TRBJ2-7; 7 bases match TRBD1. The CDR3 is 15 amino acids. The germline CDR1 and CDR2 sequences are ENHRY and SYGVKD. V dropped 7 bases and J dropped 2; count of bases not matched to a gene: 11. The chain's CDR3 is CAITDKTGTTYEQYF. CDR3 DNA sequence: TGTGCCATCACCGATAAGACAGGGACAACCTACGAGCAGTACTTC.

The CDR3 sequence: CASLRQLNTEAFF. In DNA, the CDR3 is TGTGCCAGTCTGAGACAGCTGAACACTGAAGCTTTCTTT. The rearrangement uses TRBV5-6 and TRBJ1-1; D is perhaps TRBD1 (5 bases). V gave up 8 bases and J gave up 0 bases, with 11 bases separating them. CDR3 length: 13 amino acids. Per germline, CDR1 SGHDT and CDR2 YYEEEE.

This clone was found a few times. This chain uses TRBV27 with TRBJ2-7, with 10 positions matching TRBD2. The J segment lost 3 bases and the V segment lost 7 bases, leaving 9 bases of the junction unmatched. The CDR3 length is 15 residues. The germline V gene encodes CDR1 MNHEY and CDR2 SMNVEV (reference sequence). CDR3 DNA sequence: TGTGCCAGCAACGGGGGCTTAGCGGGAGGCTACGAGCAGTACTTC. This codes for CASNGGLAGGYEQYF.